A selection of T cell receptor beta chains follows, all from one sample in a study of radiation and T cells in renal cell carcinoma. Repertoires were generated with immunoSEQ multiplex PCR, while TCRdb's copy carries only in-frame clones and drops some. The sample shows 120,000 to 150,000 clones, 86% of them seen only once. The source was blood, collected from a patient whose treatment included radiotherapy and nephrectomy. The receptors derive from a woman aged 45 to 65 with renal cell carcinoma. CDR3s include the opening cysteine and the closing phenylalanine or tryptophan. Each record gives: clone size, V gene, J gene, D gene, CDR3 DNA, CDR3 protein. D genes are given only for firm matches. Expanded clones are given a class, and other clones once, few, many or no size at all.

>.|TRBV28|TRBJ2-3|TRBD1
TGTGCCAGCAGTCGGGACAGCTTAACAGATACGCAGTATTTT
CASSRDSLTDTQYF
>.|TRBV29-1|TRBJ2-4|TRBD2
TGCAGCGTTGACCATCCGACGGGGGGTAACATTCAGTACTTC
CSVDHPTGGNIQYF
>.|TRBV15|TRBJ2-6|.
TGTGCCACCACCGGGACATCCGACTCTGGGGCCAACGTCCTGACTTTC
CATTGTSDSGANVLTF
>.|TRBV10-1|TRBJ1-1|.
TGCGCCAGCAGTGAGTCCCCGAACACTGAAGCTTTCTTT
CASSESPNTEAFF
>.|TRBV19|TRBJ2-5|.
TGTGCCAGTAGGGGAGCTCAAGAGACCCAGTACTTC
CASRGAQETQYF
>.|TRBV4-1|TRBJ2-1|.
TGCGCCAGCAGCCGGAGCCCCCGGGGGGCGGATGGTCTAGCGGTCTCCTACAATGAGCAGTTCTTC
CASSRSPRGADGLAVSYNEQFF
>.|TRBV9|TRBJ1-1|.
TGTGCCAGCAGCGTAGGGAATGGGGGGCAGAACACTGAAGCTTTCTTT
CASSVGNGGQNTEAFF
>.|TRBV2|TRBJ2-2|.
TGTGCCAGCAGTGTCAGTCCCGGGGAGCTGTTTTTT
CASSVSPGELFF
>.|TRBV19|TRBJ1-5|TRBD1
TGTGCCAGTAGCCGCGGGACAGGGTATAGCAATCAGCCCCAGCATTTT
CASSRGTGYSNQPQHF
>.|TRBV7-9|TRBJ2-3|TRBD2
TGTGCCAGCAGCTTTTACGGACGGACTAGCGGGAGGGTAGCAGATACGCAGTATTTT
CASSFYGRTSGRVADTQYF
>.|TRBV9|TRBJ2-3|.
TGTGCCAGCAGCGCTCCGAGGGGGGGAGTAGCAGATACGCAGTATTTT
CASSAPRGGVADTQYF
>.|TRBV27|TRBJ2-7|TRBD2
TGTGCCAGCAGTTTAGAATCGGTAGCGGGAGGGCTCCACGAGCAGTACTTC
CASSLESVAGGLHEQYF
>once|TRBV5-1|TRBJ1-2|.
TGCGCCAGCAGCTTGGCCGCCAACCCTAACTATGGCTACACCTTC
CASSLAANPNYGYTF
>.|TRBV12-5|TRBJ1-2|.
TGTGCTAGTGGTTCCCCTAACTATGGCTACACCTTC
CASGSPNYGYTF
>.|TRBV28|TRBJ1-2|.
TGTGCCAGCAGGAGGACAGACCTCTACACCTTC
CASRRTDLYTF
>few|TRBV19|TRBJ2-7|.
TGTGCCAGTAGTCCTCGAGCTATCGACGAGCAGTACTTC
CASSPRAIDEQYF
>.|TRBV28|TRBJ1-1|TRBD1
TGTGCCACCACACTTGCAGGGGGCAACACTGAAGCTTTCTTT
CATTLAGGNTEAFF
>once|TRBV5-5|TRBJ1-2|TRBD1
TGTGCCAGCAGCCTCGCCGGGACAGAAAACTATGGCTACACCTTC
CASSLAGTENYGYTF
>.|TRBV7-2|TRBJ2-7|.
TGTGCCAGCAGCTTAAATACCGTATCCTACGAGCAGTACTTC
CASSLNTVSYEQYF
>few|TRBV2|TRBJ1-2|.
TGTGCCGGGGGCTTGGGCTATGGCTACACCTTC
CAGGLGYGYTF
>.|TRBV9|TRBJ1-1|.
TGTGCCAGCAGCGAAGATGGGACGGAGAACACTGAAGCTTTCTTT
CASSEDGTENTEAFF
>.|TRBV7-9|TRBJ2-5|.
TGTGCCAGCAGCCCCCAGACAGGGAGGGGTTTGGAGACCCAGTACTTC
CASSPQTGRGLETQYF
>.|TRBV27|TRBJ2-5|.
TGTGCCAGCAGTGCCCCGTGGGAAGAGACCCAGTACTTC
CASSAPWEETQYF
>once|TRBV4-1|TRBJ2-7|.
TGCGCCAGCAGCCCCCGGTGGGGCCCCGGCTACGAGCAGTACTTC
CASSPRWGPGYEQYF
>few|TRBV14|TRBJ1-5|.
TGTGCCAGCAGCTGGACTAGTCAACAGCCCCAGCATTTT
CASSWTSQQPQHF
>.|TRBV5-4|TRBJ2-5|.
TGTGCCAGCAGCTTGGAGGGGGGGGAGACCCAGTACTTC
CASSLEGGETQYF
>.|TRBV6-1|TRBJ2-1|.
TGTGCCAGTGGGGGAGGATGGGGACAGAATGAGCAGTTCTTC
CASGGGWGQNEQFF
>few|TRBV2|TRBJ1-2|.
TGTGCCAGCAGGGAGGACAGTAACTATGGCTACACCTTC
CASREDSNYGYTF
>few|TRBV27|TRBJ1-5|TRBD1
TGTGCCAGCAGTCCATCCGGGACAGGAAGCAATCAGCCCCAGCATTTT
CASSPSGTGSNQPQHF
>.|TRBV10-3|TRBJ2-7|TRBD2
TGTGCCATCAGCGGGACTAGCGACGAGCAGTACTTC
CAISGTSDEQYF
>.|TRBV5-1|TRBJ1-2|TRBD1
TGCGCCAGCAGCTTGGGGACAGGCCCCTATGGCTACACCTTC
CASSLGTGPYGYTF
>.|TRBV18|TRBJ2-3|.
TGTGCCAGCTCTCCCTCGAATCAGGGTGGCGGTACGCAGTATTTT
CASSPSNQGGGTQYF
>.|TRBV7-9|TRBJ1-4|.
TGTGCCAGCAGCCCGGGGATTTGGGAAAAACTGTTTTTT
CASSPGIWEKLFF
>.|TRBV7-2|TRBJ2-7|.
TGTGCCAGCAGCCCTACCTTGGGGGAGCAGTACTTC
CASSPTLGEQYF